Below, one T cell receptor beta chain is given with its context. What it binds is not known. Germline V gene data show CDR1 as SGHRS and CDR2 as YFSETQ. The CDR3 is 17 amino acids. V was pared by 2 bases and J by 6 bases, with 20 bases between. Incorporated into the TCR beta cDNA libraries were unique molecular identifiers, which served to reduce PCR and sequencing biases. MiXCR, applied by TCRdb to the PCR reads, yields one record per CDR3 protein. The data show about 260,000 distinct CDR3 sequences, approximately 34% seen once. These data come from a study of post-analysis software for immune sequencing data. Study as a whole: Courses of disease covered relapsing-remitting, secondary progressive and progressive-relapsing multiple sclerosis. Overall study results and limits: When the samples were clustered directly with F measure, those that had been prepared in the same batch showed strong co-clustering. In patients, TRBV5-6, TRBV5-1 and TRBV20-1 belonged to five or six TRBV segments found more frequently than in controls.

The V and J genes are TRBV5-1 and TRBJ2-2, with D hard to call. Sequenced: blood. This TCR was recovered from a girl aged 10 to 17 with multiple sclerosis. Here the CDR3 DNA reads TGCGCCAGCAGCTTCAACCTACGTCATTTAGCTCCCGGGGAGCTGTTTTTT. The encoded protein is CASSFNLRHLAPGELFF.